The clone carrying this T cell receptor (beta chain) appeared a few times. Antigen: not known. Quantitative 5'-RACE with molecular barcodes was used to make the TCR beta libraries. TCRdb fed the 5' RACE reads into MiXCR, producing one record per CDR3 protein. The sample lists 670,000 or so distinct CDR3 sequences; 15% to 20% were seen once. This specimen belongs to a study of CD8 T cells in ankylosing spondylitis. Notes on the study in general: Reportedly, matched ankylosing spondylitis synovial fluid was significantly enriched for disease-linked clones. Blood from ankylosing spondylitis patients appeared to carry a characteristic roughly 8-variant TCR beta motif. Earlier reports found some motif variants in synovial fluid and blood in reactive arthritis.

CDR1 and CDR2 from the germline V gene are MDHEN and SYDVKM. V was trimmed by 11 bases and J by 0 bases, leaving 16 bases between them. The CDR3 has 14 residues. J is TRBJ1-2 and V is TRBV28, with D hard to call. This sequence was found in a male donor with ankylosing spondylitis. Sequenced: blood, either unsorted or a sorted T cell fraction (not recorded which). The CDR3 region is CASVGSGANYGYTF. CDR3 DNA sequence: TGTGCCTCAGTGGGGTCGGGAGCTAACTATGGCTACACCTTC.